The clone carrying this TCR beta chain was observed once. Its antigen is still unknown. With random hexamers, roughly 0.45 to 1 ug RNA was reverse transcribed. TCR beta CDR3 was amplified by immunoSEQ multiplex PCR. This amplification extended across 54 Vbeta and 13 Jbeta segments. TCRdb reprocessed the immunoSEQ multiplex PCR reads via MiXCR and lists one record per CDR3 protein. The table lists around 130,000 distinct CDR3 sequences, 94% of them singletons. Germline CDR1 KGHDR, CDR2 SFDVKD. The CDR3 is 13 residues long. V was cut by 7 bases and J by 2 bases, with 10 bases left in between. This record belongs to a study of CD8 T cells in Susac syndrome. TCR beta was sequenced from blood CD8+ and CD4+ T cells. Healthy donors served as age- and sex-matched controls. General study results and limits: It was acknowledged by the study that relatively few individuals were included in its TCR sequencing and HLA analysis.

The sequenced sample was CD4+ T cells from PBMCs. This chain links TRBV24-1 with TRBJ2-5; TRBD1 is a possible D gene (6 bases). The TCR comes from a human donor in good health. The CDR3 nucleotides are TGTGCCACCAGGATGGGGGCGCAAGAGACCCAGTACTTC. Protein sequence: CATRMGAQETQYF.